A single count supports the clone carrying this T cell receptor (beta chain). What it binds is unknown. The CDR3 sequence is 12 residues long. Trimming removed 5 bases at V and 7 bases at J, with 14 bases between. CDR1 is GTSNPN and CDR2 is SVGIG in the germline V gene (reference sequence). These data belong to a study of graft-versus-host responses after intestinal transplantation. Study-level results: The recipient marrow held GvH clones, and some of them showed up first in ileum or blood.

Method: immunoSEQ multiplex PCR; TCRdb's copy keeps in-frame clones and lacks some. The table has roughly 100,000 clones, 91% seen once; the top ten hold around 0.2%. This specimen consisted of unstimulated CD4+ T cells sorted from spleen or lymph node cells, obtained before transplant. J is TRBJ1-2 and V is TRBV30, with a weak D call TRBD1 (5 bases). This sequence was found in a human donor who was the organ donor for an intestinal transplant. CDR3 region: CAWGRGGSGYTF. In DNA, the CDR3 is TGTGCCTGGGGTCGGGGGGGGTCTGGCTACACCTTC.